These T cell receptor beta chains were read from a single sample in a study of blood T cell repertoires in COVID-19. The repertoire was sequenced with immunoSEQ multiplex PCR; TCRdb's copy has only in-frame clones and lacks some. The data hold approximately 130,000 clones, with around 85% observed a single time. The specimen sequenced was peripheral blood. Source of these receptors: a woman between 50 and 59 years old who had recovered from COVID-19. CDR3s include the opening cysteine and the closing phenylalanine or tryptophan. The order of the fields is clone size, V gene, J gene, D gene, CDR3 protein, CDR3 DNA. The D gene is left open where the match is weak. A clone size is listed for some rows: how often the clone was seen (once, few, many), or a class if it is expanded.

.,TRBV2,TRBJ2-7,TRBD1,CASSGEGGQGYEQYF,TGTGCCAGCAGCGGTGAAGGGGGACAGGGGTACGAGCAGTACTTC
.,TRBV2,TRBJ2-5,.,CASAPVSQETQYF,TGTGCCAGCGCCCCGGTTTCGCAAGAGACCCAGTACTTC
.,TRBV2,TRBJ1-1,.,CASYRGAMNTEAFF,TGTGCCAGCTACCGGGGGGCGATGAACACTGAAGCTTTCTTT
.,TRBV7-8,TRBJ2-5,.,CASGGGLQETQYF,TGTGCCAGCGGGGGAGGACTCCAAGAGACCCAGTACTTC
once,TRBV12-3/TRBV12-4,TRBJ2-1,.,CASSPGVVGEQFF,TGTGCCAGCAGCCCAGGGGTGGTTGGGGAGCAGTTCTTC
.,TRBV30,TRBJ1-1,TRBD1,CAWSVDRGLGAFF,TGTGCCTGGAGTGTGGACAGGGGGTTAGGTGCTTTCTTT
.,TRBV19,TRBJ2-2,.,CASSMVNRNTGELFF,TGTGCCAGTAGTATGGTCAACAGAAACACCGGGGAGCTGTTTTTT
.,TRBV12-3/TRBV12-4,TRBJ2-7,.,CASSFPGGFKYF,TGTGCCAGCAGTTTCCCCGGCGGGTTCAAGTACTTC
.,TRBV13,TRBJ2-7,.,CASSLRAYEQYF,TGTGCCAGCAGCTTAAGAGCCTACGAGCAGTACTTC
.,TRBV7-2,TRBJ1-1,.,CASSLDRETEAFF,TGTGCCAGCAGCTTAGACAGGGAGACTGAAGCTTTCTTT
.,TRBV6-2/TRBV6-3,TRBJ2-3,.,CASSYGTGDTDTQYF,TGTGCCAGCAGTTACGGGACTGGGGATACAGATACGCAGTATTTT
.,TRBV15,TRBJ1-6,.,CATSREHRGSGSSPLHF,TGTGCCACCAGCAGAGAACATAGAGGATCTGGTAGTTCACCCCTCCACTTT
.,TRBV7-7,TRBJ2-5,.,CASSTSVLQETQYF,TGTGCCAGCAGCACCTCGGTCCTTCAAGAGACCCAGTACTTC
.,TRBV6-2/TRBV6-3,TRBJ2-7,.,CASSYSTTREVSYEQYF,TGTGCCAGCAGTTACTCGACGACCCGGGAAGTCTCCTACGAGCAGTACTTC
once,TRBV5-1,TRBJ1-1,.,CASSLVGAGDTEAFF,TGCGCCAGCAGCTTGGTTGGGGCAGGGGACACTGAAGCTTTCTTT
.,TRBV5-1,TRBJ1-2,TRBD1,CASSHRDSYGYTF,TGCGCCAGCAGTCACCGGGACAGCTATGGCTACACCTTC
.,TRBV5-6,TRBJ2-5,.,CASSWGLWGDGTQYF,TGTGCCAGCAGCTGGGGGCTTTGGGGTGACGGGACCCAGTACTTC
many,TRBV6-6,TRBJ1-1,.,CASSHSTGNTEAFF,TGTGCCAGCAGTCACTCAACAGGGAACACTGAAGCTTTCTTT
.,TRBV11-3,TRBJ2-7,TRBD2,CASSLLDTSGTSYEQYF,TGTGCCAGCAGCCTTCTCGATACTAGCGGAACTTCCTACGAGCAGTACTTC
.,TRBV18,TRBJ1-4,.,CASSLSPPGQEKLFF,TGTGCCAGCTCCCTTAGCCCACCCGGTCAGGAAAAACTGTTTTTT
.,TRBV2,TRBJ1-5,.,CASSGTPYQPQHF,TGTGCCAGCAGCGGGACACCGTATCAGCCCCAGCATTTT
.,TRBV10-3,TRBJ1-2,.,CAISGTYTIGYTF,TGTGCCATCAGTGGTACCTATACTATCGGCTACACCTTC
.,TRBV7-9,TRBJ2-3,TRBD1,CASSPQNRGPSDYF,TGTGCCAGCAGCCCACAAAACAGGGGACCCTCTGATTATTTT
.,TRBV12-5,TRBJ2-1,TRBD2,CASGLSSGATPYNEQFF,TGTGCTAGTGGTTTGTCCAGCGGGGCTACCCCCTACAATGAGCAGTTCTTC
.,TRBV5-5,TRBJ1-4,TRBD1,CASSLVGGTGDEKLFF,TGTGCCAGCAGCTTGGTAGGCGGGACAGGGGATGAAAAACTGTTTTTT
.,TRBV6-5,TRBJ2-3,.,CASIPGSTDTQYF,TGTGCCAGCATCCCAGGCAGCACAGATACGCAGTATTTT
.,TRBV7-9,TRBJ2-5,TRBD1,CASSLSPGQGGETQYF,TGTGCCAGCAGCCTTTCCCCGGGACAGGGGGGAGAGACCCAGTACTTC
.,TRBV9,TRBJ1-5,.,CASSPPGSNQPQHF,TGTGCCAGCAGCCCCCCAGGGTCCAATCAGCCCCAGCATTTT
.,TRBV15,TRBJ2-7,.,CATSRRSYEQYF,TGTGCCACCAGCAGACGGTCCTACGAGCAGTACTTC
once,TRBV2,TRBJ2-5,TRBD1,CASSVQGVRETQYF,TGTGCCAGCAGTGTACAGGGGGTCAGGGAGACCCAGTACTTC
.,TRBV5-5,TRBJ1-1,.,CASSLRPMGGLRNTEAFF,TGTGCCAGCAGCTTGAGGCCTATGGGGGGGCTGAGGAACACTGAAGCTTTCTTT
.,TRBV6-5,TRBJ2-2,TRBD1,CASSRGQGFTGELFF,TGTGCCAGCAGTAGGGGACAGGGGTTCACCGGGGAGCTGTTTTTT
.,TRBV28,TRBJ2-2,TRBD2,CASRAGRVNTGELFF,TGTGCCAGCAGGGCCGGGAGGGTTAACACCGGGGAGCTGTTTTTT
.,TRBV7-3,TRBJ2-2,.,CASSPASGGSGTGELFF,TGTGCCAGCAGCCCCGCCAGTGGGGGCTCGGGAACCGGGGAGCTGTTTTTT
.,TRBV19,TRBJ2-7,.,CASSIVHNYEQYF,TGTGCCAGTAGTATCGTACACAACTACGAGCAGTACTTC
.,TRBV5-4,TRBJ2-3,TRBD2,CASSGGTSGRADTQYF,TGTGCCAGCAGCGGGGGGACTAGCGGGCGGGCAGATACGCAGTATTTT
few,TRBV29-1,TRBJ2-1,TRBD2,CSVKSGGINEQFF,TGCAGCGTTAAGAGCGGGGGGATCAATGAGCAGTTCTTC
once,TRBV7-9,TRBJ2-1,TRBD2,CASSLPALGLAGETQFF,TGTGCCAGCAGCTTACCAGCCCTCGGACTAGCGGGAGAAACTCAGTTCTTC
.,TRBV18,TRBJ1-2,TRBD1,CASSHRDRPNYGYTF,TGTGCCAGCTCACACCGGGACAGACCTAACTATGGCTACACCTTC
.,TRBV7-6,TRBJ1-1,.,CASSSQNTEAFF,TGTGCCAGCAGCTCCCAGAACACTGAAGCTTTCTTT
.,TRBV5-4,TRBJ2-3,TRBD2,CASSSPGTSGPSTDTQYF,TGTGCCAGCAGCTCGCCCGGGACTAGCGGCCCTAGCACAGATACGCAGTATTTT